A single sample gave rise to the 21 T cell receptor beta chains below, sequenced in a study of cytotoxic CD8 clonotypes in ibrutinib-treated CLL. TCRdb's table, derived via immunoSEQ multiplex PCR, lists solely in-frame clones and lacks some. The table shows more than 8,500 clones, with 61% occurring only once. The input for sequencing was PBMCs, taken before ibrutinib treatment. All receptors derive from a human donor with chronic lymphocytic leukemia.

The chain joins TRBV28 to TRBJ2-2, with 10 bases identical to TRBD1. CDR3 size: 18 residues. Per the germline V gene, CDR1 is MDHEN and CDR2 is SYDVKM. Trimming at V came to 7 bases and at J to 3 bases, leaving 14 bases not matched to a gene. Here the CDR3 reads CASIWGPGQGPYTGELFF. For the CDR3, the DNA is TGTGCCAGCATCTGGGGGCCGGGACAGGGGCCCTACACCGGGGAGCTGTTTTTT.

The rearrangement joins TRBV19 to TRBJ2-5; D is possibly TRBD2 (5 bases). Trimming removed 5 bases at V and 5 bases at J, with 24 bases between. The CDR3 length is 17 residues. CDR1 is LNHDA and CDR2 is SQIVND in the germline V gene (reference sequence). The CDR3 loop reads CASSVLPSHTGSETQYF. The CDR3 bases are TGTGCCAGTAGTGTGCTGCCTAGCCACACTGGTTCGGAGACCCAGTACTTC.

The CDR3 nucleotides are TGTGCCTGGACCCGGGGAGCGGGGGACAACGAGCAGTACTTC. This codes for CAWTRGAGDNEQYF. This chain uses TRBV30 with TRBJ2-7; 8 nucleotides align to TRBD2. The CDR3 runs 14 residues. The trim removed 4 bases at V and 5 bases at J, leaving 10 bases unmatched. Germline CDR1 is GTSNPN and CDR2 is SVGIG (reference sequence).

A few counts support this clone. This chain uses TRBV27 with TRBJ2-7, with 10 bases lining up with TRBD2. Germline V gene sequence: CDR1 MNHEY, CDR2 SMNVEV (reference sequence). V lost 8 bases to trimming and J lost 6 bases; unmatched junction nucleotides: 7. The length of the CDR3 is 13 residues. CDR3 bases: TGTGCCAGCCATCAGCTAGCGGGAGCCGAGCAGTACTTC. Residues: CASHQLAGAEQYF.

This chain links TRBV30 with TRBJ2-1; D uncertain. Germline V gene sequence: CDR1 GTSNPN, CDR2 SVGIG (reference sequence). The ends were cut back, 1 base at V and 3 bases at J, with 7 bases in the middle. The CDR3 runs to 13 residues. The CDR3 bases are TGTGCCTGGAGTGATTGGGACTACAATGAGCAGTTCTTC. Encoded protein: CAWSDWDYNEQFF.

This clone was seen more than once but under ten times. The V call is TRBV27, the J call TRBJ1-6, with no clear D. The V gene's germline CDR1 is MNHEY and CDR2 SMNVEV (reference sequence). V was clipped by 0 bases and J by 5 bases, with 5 bases between them. The CDR3 consists of 14 residues. The CDR3 DNA is TGTGCCAGCAGTTTATCCGCAGATAATTCACCCCTCCACTTT. It is translated as CASSLSADNSPLHF.

The CDR3 loop is CATRGGRGPWDEQFF. DNA for the CDR3: TGCGCCACCCGAGGGGGGCGGGGACCCTGGGATGAGCAGTTCTTC. This chain joins TRBV5-1 and TRBJ2-1; possibly TRBD1 or TRBD2 for D (6 bases each). Germline V gene sequence: CDR1 SGHRS, CDR2 YFSETQ. The germline V and J ends were trimmed by 9 bases and 8 bases, with 24 bases remaining between them. The CDR3 totals 15 residues.

The J gene is TRBJ2-5, the V gene TRBV27; TRBD2 matches 12 bases. Trimming cost V 6 bases and J 4 bases; bases outside gene matches: 6. The CDR3 runs 15 residues. The germline CDR1 and CDR2 sequences are MNHEY and SMNVEV (reference sequence). The CDR3 nucleotides read TGTGCCAGCAGCCACCTAGCGGGGGGGCCAGAGACCCAGTACTTC. As protein: CASSHLAGGPETQYF.

The chain is built from TRBV10-3 and TRBJ2-5; 8 bases line up with TRBD2. Germline V gene data show CDR1 as ENHRY and CDR2 as SYGVKD. The ends lost 6 bases at V and 4 bases at J; junction bases unmatched: 4. This CDR3 has 13 amino acids. CDR3 in amino acids: CAIRAGDGETQYF. The CDR3 DNA reads TGTGCCATCAGAGCGGGAGACGGAGAGACCCAGTACTTC.

The sample holds a few counts of this clone. CDR3 region: CSVEKVRGDGYTF. The CDR3 DNA follows: TGCAGCGTTGAAAAAGTCCGGGGCGATGGCTACACCTTC. The chain links TRBV29-1 to TRBJ1-2, with D possibly TRBD1 on 5 matching bases. The V end was cut by 2 bases, the J end by 6 bases, with 13 bases between. CDR3 length: 13 amino acids. The V gene's germline CDR1 is SQVTM and CDR2 ANQGSEA.

The chain is built from TRBV10-3 and TRBJ2-7; D gene uncertain. Germline V lookup: CDR1 ENHRY, CDR2 SYGVKD. Trimming removed 4 bases at V and 0 bases at J, with 10 bases between. CDR3 length equals 14 residues. CDR3 in amino acids: CAISGDGGSYEQYF. The CDR3 nucleotides read TGTGCCATCAGTGGAGACGGTGGCTCCTACGAGCAGTACTTC.

The rearrangement uses TRBV19 and TRBJ2-2; tentatively, D is TRBD2 (6 bases). Deletions cut 1 base from V and 7 bases from J, with 19 bases between. CDR1 and CDR2 from the germline V gene are LNHDA and SQIVND (reference sequence). This CDR3 comprises 17 residues. This CDR3 is CASSIVYSGVDGGELFF. The CDR3 DNA reads TGTGCCAGTAGTATAGTATATTCGGGAGTTGATGGCGGGGAGCTGTTTTTT.

There are a few counts of this clone. The J gene is TRBJ2-7, the V gene TRBV4-1; D not resolved. The germline V gene encodes CDR1 MGHRA and CDR2 YSYEKL. CDR3 length equals 15 residues. The V gene lost 0 bases and the J gene lost 0 bases, with 9 bases spanning the gap. CDR3 loop: CASSQDSTVSYEQYF. DNA for the CDR3: TGCGCCAGCAGCCAAGATTCGACGGTCTCCTACGAGCAGTACTTC.

The J gene is TRBJ2-1, the V gene TRBV21-1. TRBV21-1 is a documented pseudogene. This CDR3 comprises 16 residues. CDR3 nucleotides: TGTGCCAGCAGCGACGGTGCTACCCGTGCCTACAATGAGCAGTTCTTC. It specifies CASSDGATRAYNEQFF.

This clone was detected a few times. The V call is TRBV27, the J call TRBJ1-2; 9 bases are a match to TRBD1. CDR1 is MNHEY, CDR2 SMNVEV, per germline (reference sequence). Unmatched junction bases numbered 3, after V lost 0 bases and J lost 4 bases. The CDR3 length is 15 residues. CDR3 nucleotide sequence: TGTGCCAGCAGTTTATCCGGGACAGGGAGCTATGGCTACACCTTC. This sequence encodes CASSLSGTGSYGYTF.

The V call is TRBV7-3, the J call TRBJ2-1, with 7 nucleotides matching TRBD2. The CDR3 has 12 amino acids. Losses at the gene ends were 0 bases for V and 10 bases for J; bases not matched to a gene: 0. Germline V gene sequence: CDR1 SGHTA, CDR2 FQGTGA. The CDR3 is CASSLTSGEQFF. The DNA for the CDR3 is TGTGCCAGCAGCTTAACTAGCGGGGAGCAGTTCTTC.

The chain employs TRBV9 and TRBJ2-2, with D perhaps TRBD2 (7 bases). CDR1 is SGDLS and CDR2 is YYNGEE in the germline V gene. The V gene lost 0 bases and the J gene lost 5 bases, with 17 bases spanning the gap. The length of the CDR3 is 17 residues. The CDR3 DNA follows: TGTGCCAGCAGCGTAGCATGGGGGGGCTCGGGTACCGGGGAGCTGTTTTTT. This gives the protein CASSVAWGGSGTGELFF.

This clone was seen more than once but under ten times. The V gene is TRBV5-1, the J gene TRBJ2-7, with 11 bases lining up with TRBD2. After removal of 1 base from V and 4 bases from J, the junction contained 1 base not matched to a gene. The germline V gene encodes CDR1 SGHRS and CDR2 YFSETQ. This CDR3 has 14 amino acids. The CDR3: CASSLTSGSYEQYF. The CDR3 nucleotides read TGCGCCAGCAGCTTGACTAGCGGGAGTTACGAGCAGTACTTC.

J is TRBJ2-1 and V is TRBV11-2; 13 bases agree with TRBD2. V lost 1 base to trimming and J lost 9 bases; unmatched junction nucleotides: 9. The length of the CDR3 is 17 residues. Germline V gives CDR1 SGHAT, CDR2 FQNNGV. The CDR3 coding sequence is TGTGCCAGCAGCTTAGGCGGGACTAGCGGGGTACGGGCTGAGCAGTTCTTC. Translated: CASSLGGTSGVRAEQFF.

This clone was seen only a few times. J is TRBJ2-6 and V is TRBV7-2; 7 bases agree with TRBD2. The CDR3 extends over 12 amino acids. Germline lookup yields CDR1 SGHTA and CDR2 FQGNSA. Here the CDR3 DNA reads TGTGGAGCGGGGTCTGGGGCCAACGTCCTGACTTTC. Amino acid sequence: CGAGSGANVLTF.

The V and J genes are TRBV4-2 and TRBJ1-2; a weak D match, TRBD1 (5 bases). The V gene lost 0 bases and the J gene lost 6 bases, with 14 bases spanning the gap. Germline V gene sequence: CDR1 LGHNA, CDR2 YNFKEQ. The CDR3 has 15 residues. CDR3 bases: TGTGCCAGCAGCCAAGACCTGCTTTTGGGGGATGGCTACACCTTC. Translation gives CASSQDLLLGDGYTF.